What follows are 15 T cell receptor beta chains derived from one specimen sequenced in a study of identical twins. MiXCR, applied by TCRdb to the 5' RACE reads, yields one record per CDR3 protein. The data show a few hundred thousand distinct CDR3 sequences, 15% to 20% seen once. Material: naive T cells sorted from blood. The source of these receptors is a man in his forties or fifties in good health.

This clonotype was found a few times. V usage is TRBV29-1 and J usage is TRBJ2-5; 12 bases agree with TRBD2. Per the germline V gene, CDR1 is SQVTM and CDR2 is ANQGSEA. The CDR3 is made up of 16 amino acids. Trimming took 0 bases from V and 2 from J; bases not matched to a gene: 4. The CDR3 region is CSVEDRLAGDQETQYF. CDR3 nucleotides: TGCAGCGTTGAAGATAGACTAGCGGGAGATCAAGAGACCCAGTACTTC.

There are many counts of this clonotype. This chain connects TRBV7-9 to TRBJ1-5, with TRBD1 as a possible D gene (6 bases). V dropped 5 bases and J dropped 0 bases, with 8 bases sitting between them. The CDR3 contains 14 residues. Per the germline V gene, CDR1 is SEHNR and CDR2 is FQNEAQ (reference sequence). CDR3 nucleotides: TGTGCCAGCAGCAGGGACATTAGCAATCAGCCCCAGCATTTT. Translation: CASSRDISNQPQHF.

Regarding this clonotype: This may be a read error, as it is one base from a much larger clone. The chain links TRBV7-2 to TRBJ1-4; no clear D. The CDR3 contains 13 residues. V was pared by 1 base and J by 10 bases, with 10 bases between. Per the germline V gene, CDR1 is SGHTA and CDR2 is FQGNSA. CDR3 sequence (DNA): TGTGCCAGCAGCTTAGTCCTACACGGAAAACTGTTTTTT. This encodes CASSLVLHGKLFF.

There are a few counts of this clonotype. The chain combines TRBV19 with TRBJ1-1; D remains ambiguous. The CDR3 runs to 10 residues. Per the germline V gene, CDR1 is LNHDA and CDR2 is SQIVND (reference sequence). Trimming shortened V by 8 bases and J by 11 bases, and 12 bases separated the two germline ends. The CDR3 loop reads CASFGSWAFF. In DNA form, the CDR3 reads TGTGCCAGTTTTGGGTCTTGGGCTTTCTTT.

This clonotype was seen more than once but under ten times. This chain uses TRBV14 with TRBJ1-5; D remains ambiguous. Germline CDR1 SGHDN, CDR2 FVKESK. V shed 4 bases and J shed 0 bases, with 16 bases lying between them. CDR3 size: 17 residues. CDR3 nucleotides: TGTGCCAGCAGCCCCCAAGGGAGATGCTATAGCAATCAGCCCCAGCATTTT. Translating it yields CASSPQGRCYSNQPQHF.

The J gene is TRBJ2-1, the V gene TRBV4-2, with 14 bases that match TRBD2. Germline lookup yields CDR1 LGHNA and CDR2 YNFKEQ. CDR3 length: 15 residues. V lost 5 bases to trimming and J lost 6 bases; unmatched junction nucleotides: 3. The CDR3 DNA reads TGTGCCAGCAGCGGACTAGCGGGAGGAGGCAATGAGCAGTTCTTC. Protein product: CASSGLAGGGNEQFF.

The rearrangement joins TRBV20-1 to TRBJ2-7, with a possible D match to TRBD1 (6 bases). V shed 6 bases and J shed 9 bases, with 18 bases lying between them. The CDR3 loop spans 12 amino acids. From germline, CDR1 is DFQATT and CDR2 SNEGSKA (reference sequence). The CDR3 sequence is CSAKTGTIGQYF. The CDR3 bases are TGCAGTGCAAAAACAGGGACCATAGGGCAGTACTTC.

This clonotype was recorded a few times. This chain links TRBV6-2 or TRBV6-3 with TRBJ2-1; 9 bases map to TRBD2. The CDR3 spans 16 residues. Germline trimming cut 6 bases from V and 6 bases from J; bases unmatched to any gene: 12. Germline lookup yields CDR1 MNHEY and CDR2 SVGEGT. CDR3 protein: CASRTPIAGVGNEQFF. The CDR3 bases are TGTGCCAGCAGGACCCCTATAGCGGGAGTGGGCAATGAGCAGTTCTTC.

This clonotype was counted between two and nine times. This rearrangement joins TRBV20-1 to TRBJ2-2; D is undetermined. Germline lookup yields CDR1 DFQATT and CDR2 SNEGSKA (reference sequence). The CDR3 spans 12 residues. The V and J ends lost 2 bases and 6 bases respectively, with 7 bases between them. The CDR3 nucleotides are TGCAGTGCTAGACAACCCCCCGGGGAGCTGTTTTTT. It codes for CSARQPPGELFF.

The sample holds a few counts of this clonotype. The rearrangement joins TRBV20-1 to TRBJ2-7, with D possibly matching TRBD2 (6 bases). Trimming pared 3 bases from V and 6 bases from J, leaving 24 bases between. The CDR3 extends over 16 amino acids. CDR1 and CDR2 from the germline V gene are DFQATT and SNEGSKA (reference sequence). CDR3 bases: TGCAGTGCTAGGTCCCCAGGGCGGGGAAAAGGGTTCGAGCAGTACTTC. It translates to CSARSPGRGKGFEQYF.

There are many counts of this clonotype. The rearrangement uses TRBV20-1 and TRBJ2-3; 10 bases fit TRBD1. The J segment lost 1 base and the V segment lost 0 bases, leaving 1 base of the junction unmatched. Germline assignment: CDR1 DFQATT and CDR2 SNEGSKA (reference sequence). The CDR3 extends over 15 amino acids. CDR3 coding DNA: TGCAGTGCTAGAGAGGGGACAGGGGGCACAGATACGCAGTATTTT. Translating gives CSAREGTGGTDTQYF.

This clonotype has a handful of counts. This chain links TRBV20-1 with TRBJ2-7; possible D gene TRBD2, 5 bases. The CDR3 spans 15 residues. Germline-derived CDR1 and CDR2 are DFQATT and SNEGSKA (reference sequence). V lost 0 bases and J lost 3, with 15 bases in between. The CDR3 nucleotides read TGCAGTGCTAGAGAGCCCCGGAGGCCTTTCTACGAGCAGTACTTC. Amino acid sequence: CSAREPRRPFYEQYF.

The J gene is TRBJ2-1, the V gene TRBV6-1; TRBD2 agrees at 7 bases. The CDR3 has 18 amino acids. CDR1 is MNHNS and CDR2 is SASEGT in the germline V gene. Trimming removed 6 bases from V and 0 bases from J; junction bases left unmatched: 14. The CDR3 loop is CASSPPAGPRPSYNEQFF. The CDR3 nucleotides read TGTGCCAGCAGCCCCCCAGCGGGGCCGCGTCCCTCCTACAATGAGCAGTTCTTC.

This clonotype was counted a few times. The chain joins TRBV5-1 to TRBJ2-1, with 8 bases aligning to TRBD1. Germline CDR1 is SGHRS and CDR2 is YFSETQ. This CDR3 is built from 17 residues. Trimming took 4 bases from V and 0 from J; bases not matched to a gene: 9. The CDR3 protein is CASSPGTGGSSYNEQFF. Written as DNA, the CDR3 is TGCGCCAGCAGCCCCGGGACAGGTGGGAGCTCCTACAATGAGCAGTTCTTC.

The chain links TRBV24-1 to TRBJ2-7; D remains ambiguous. V lost 4 bases and J lost 1, with 13 bases in between. This CDR3 is built from 15 residues. In germline, CDR1 is KGHDR, CDR2 SFDVKD. In nucleotides, the CDR3 is TGTGCCACCAGTGACCCAACCGGCGGATCCTACGAGCAGTACTTC. Its translation: CATSDPTGGSYEQYF.